This TCR beta chain derives from a study of immune cell composition in non-small cell lung cancer. Normal lung was sampled as far from the tumour as possible, at least 3 cm. The table came from immunoSEQ multiplex PCR; TCRdb's copy has only in-frame clones and leaves some out. The repertoire holds some 3,500 clones, around 80% seen once, with less than 10% in the top ten. Between the trimmed V and J ends, which lost 2 bases and 4 bases, there was a span of 12 bases. The CDR3 is 15 residues long. Looked up from germline, CDR1 is KGHSH and CDR2 is LQKENI. Sequencing was carried out using non-adjacent lung tissue. The origin of this receptor is a human donor with non-small cell lung cancer. The V call is TRBV18, the J call TRBJ1-5, with a weak D call TRBD1 (6 bases). For the CDR3, the DNA is TGTGCCAGCTCACCAGAGACGGGACAAAATCAGCCCCAGCATTTT. Its protein product is CASSPETGQNQPQHF.